A selection of T cell receptor beta chains follows, all from one sample in a study of cytomegalovirus exposure and HLA in healthy donors. TCRdb's table, derived via immunoSEQ multiplex PCR, lists solely in-frame clones and lacks some. The data contain approximately 100,000 clones, more than 65% of them seen just once; the ten biggest clones take up around 6.4%. Sequencing used PBMCs. These receptors were obtained from a woman in her 50s in good health and CMV-seropositive. Each CDR3 is given with its conserved first and last residue. The D gene is left open where the match is weak. Size is stated for part of the rows, as once, few or many counts, or as a class when the clone is expanded.

. | . | TRBJ2-1 | TRBV25-1 | TGTGCCTCCTTGGCCTGGGGGGTCTCCTACAATGAGCAGTTCTTC | CASLAWGVSYNEQFF
few | . | TRBJ1-2 | TRBV28 | TGTGCCAGCAGTCGACCCACTAACGACAGGCGGAACTATGGCTACACCTTC | CASSRPTNDRRNYGYTF
. | TRBD2 | TRBJ2-1 | TRBV5-4 | TGTGCCAGCAGCTTCGGGATCGCTGCGGGGGTTCTCAATGAGCAGTTCTTC | CASSFGIAAGVLNEQFF
. | . | TRBJ2-7 | TRBV6-5 | TGTGCCAGCAGTCTAAGTCAAAACAACTACGAGCAGTACTTC | CASSLSQNNYEQYF
. | . | TRBJ1-2 | TRBV5-1 | TGCGCCAGCAGCTTGGAGGCAATACGGGGCTATGGCTACACCTTC | CASSLEAIRGYGYTF
. | TRBD1 | TRBJ2-3 | TRBV11-1 | TGTGCCAGCAGCTTTTATACGGGACAGGGGGTCACAGATACGCAGTATTTT | CASSFYTGQGVTDTQYF
once | . | TRBJ2-7 | TRBV2 | TGTGCCAGCACCTCGGTCGTCTACGAGCAGTACTTC | CASTSVVYEQYF
once | TRBD1 | TRBJ2-3 | TRBV19 | TGTGCCAGCAAACAGGGGGCGGGTGGCACAGATACGCAGTATTTT | CASKQGAGGTDTQYF
. | . | TRBJ1-6 | TRBV28 | TGTGCCAGCAGTCCATCCCAGCTGAGGAACAGGGTTTCACCCCTCCACTTT | CASSPSQLRNRVSPLHF
. | TRBD1 | TRBJ1-2 | TRBV28 | TGTGCCAGCAGGCCCCAGGGGGACTATGGCTACACCTTC | CASRPQGDYGYTF
. | TRBD1 | TRBJ1-5 | TRBV6-1 | TGTGCCAGTTCGATAAGCAGGGGGAATCAGCCCCAGCATTTT | CASSISRGNQPQHF
. | . | TRBJ1-1 | TRBV7-9 | TGTGCCAGCAGTTTAGAAGAACGGACAGATATGAACACTGAAGCTTTCTTT | CASSLEERTDMNTEAFF
. | TRBD1 | TRBJ2-7 | TRBV28 | TGTGCCAGCAGACACCGGGACAGGCCCTACGAGCAGTACTTC | CASRHRDRPYEQYF
few | . | TRBJ2-3 | TRBV29-1 | TGCAGCGGGGGCCATGGGCCAGATACGCAGTATTTT | CSGGHGPDTQYF
. | TRBD1 | TRBJ1-4 | TRBV7-9 | TGTGCCAGCAGCCCGAGGGGGCTTACTAATGAAAAACTGTTTTTT | CASSPRGLTNEKLFF
. | TRBD2 | TRBJ2-1 | TRBV28 | TGTGCCAGCAGTCCCGCGGGTGGACTAGCGTTTATTGAGCAGTTCTTC | CASSPAGGLAFIEQFF
. | . | TRBJ1-2 | TRBV6-1 | TGTGCCAGCAGTGAAGCGGGGGGTCGACCTTATGGCTACACCTTC | CASSEAGGRPYGYTF
. | TRBD1 | TRBJ1-2 | TRBV9 | TGTGCCAGCAGTCACGGACAGGCCTATGGCTACACCTTC | CASSHGQAYGYTF
few | . | TRBJ2-1 | TRBV2 | TGTGCCAGCAACCGGGACTGGCAGAATGAGCAGTTCTTC | CASNRDWQNEQFF
. | TRBD1 | TRBJ1-1 | TRBV5-1 | TGCGCCAGCATCGGGGACAGGGGGCACGGAGGGGTGAACACTGAAGCTTTCTTT | CASIGDRGHGGVNTEAFF
. | . | TRBJ2-1 | TRBV27 | TGTGCCAGCAGCCGACTAGGCGATGAGCAGTTCTTC | CASSRLGDEQFF
. | . | TRBJ2-7 | TRBV19 | TGTGCCAGTAGTATAGATCTATCTCCCGAGCAGTACTTC | CASSIDLSPEQYF
. | . | TRBJ1-2 | TRBV6-1 | TGTGCCAGCAGTGAAGCTTGGTGGACAAAATATGGCTACACCTTC | CASSEAWWTKYGYTF
. | . | TRBJ1-1 | TRBV5-1 | TGCGCCAGCAGCTCTGGGGCACGGATTACTGTGAACACTGAAGCTTTCTTT | CASSSGARITVNTEAFF
. | TRBD1 | TRBJ2-3 | TRBV5-1 | TGCGCCAGCAGCTTGGACAGGGGGACAGATACGCAGTATTTT | CASSLDRGTDTQYF
. | . | TRBJ2-2 | TRBV6-4 | TGTGCCAGCACTCGTCTTCCGGCCAGGCGCGCGAACACCGGGGAGCTGTTTTTT | CASTRLPARRANTGELFF
once | TRBD1 | TRBJ1-2 | TRBV5-1 | TGCGCCAGCAGCCCGGGACAGACAAACTATGGCTACACCTTC | CASSPGQTNYGYTF